A single sample is the source of the 5 T cell receptor beta chains below, sequenced in a study of T cells in Graves' hyperthyroidism and ophthalmopathy. Amplified regions were TCR beta CDR3 sequences from RNA transcripts. The HTBI primer set was used in a first-round RT-PCR of the TCR CDR3. A single record per CDR3 protein comes from TCRdb applying MiXCR to the multiplex PCR reads. The repertoire includes hundreds of thousands of distinct CDR3 sequences, approximately 25% of them detected once, and around 10% sits in the top ten. The sample comprised blood. The receptors derive from a woman aged 25 to 45 with Graves' ophthalmopathy.

This sequence joins TRBV29-1 and TRBJ2-7, with D perhaps TRBD1 or TRBD2 (6 bases each). The CDR3 runs 13 residues. Trimming pared 0 bases from V and 5 bases from J, leaving 11 bases between. Germline lookup yields CDR1 SQVTM and CDR2 ANQGSEA. The CDR3 is CSVEDPGADEQYF. The CDR3 bases are TGCAGCGTTGAAGATCCGGGGGCTGACGAGCAGTACTTC.

This clonotype was counted many times. V gene TRBV6-1 combines with J gene TRBJ2-7; D is perhaps TRBD1 (5 bases). The germline gives CDR1 MNHNS, CDR2 SASEGT. V was cut by 6 bases and J by 4 bases, with 13 bases left in between. This CDR3 has 13 amino acids. CDR3 nucleotides: TGTGCCAGCAGGGACGCAGGGTTATACGAGCAGTACTTC. As protein: CASRDAGLYEQYF.

This chain connects TRBV2 to TRBJ2-5, with 9 bases matching TRBD2. The CDR3 has 15 amino acids. V dropped 6 bases and J dropped 7; count of bases not matched to a gene: 12. CDR1 and CDR2 (germline): SNHLY, FYNNEI. The CDR3 DNA sequence: TGTGCCAGCAGGGAACTAGCGGGCCGGACGGGGACCCAGTACTTC. Amino acids: CASRELAGRTGTQYF.

Many counts were recorded for this clonotype. For the CDR3, the DNA is TGCAGCGTCCTCGGGGGGGACGGAGAGACCCAGTACTTC. As protein: CSVLGGDGETQYF. The genes are TRBV29-1 and TRBJ2-5; 8 bases agree with TRBD2. V lost 6 bases to trimming and J lost 4 bases; unmatched junction nucleotides: 7. The CDR3 loop spans 13 amino acids. Germline V gene lookup returns CDR1 SQVTM and CDR2 ANQGSEA.

This clonotype has ten or more counts. J is TRBJ1-5 and V is TRBV6-1; the D is unclear. This CDR3 is 12 amino acids long. Trimming shortened V by 6 bases and J by 11 bases, and 14 bases separated the two germline ends. Germline V gives CDR1 MNHNS, CDR2 SASEGT. The CDR3 DNA follows: TGTGCCAGCAGCGACCCGCCCTCGGCCCAGCATTTT. This translates into CASSDPPSAQHF.